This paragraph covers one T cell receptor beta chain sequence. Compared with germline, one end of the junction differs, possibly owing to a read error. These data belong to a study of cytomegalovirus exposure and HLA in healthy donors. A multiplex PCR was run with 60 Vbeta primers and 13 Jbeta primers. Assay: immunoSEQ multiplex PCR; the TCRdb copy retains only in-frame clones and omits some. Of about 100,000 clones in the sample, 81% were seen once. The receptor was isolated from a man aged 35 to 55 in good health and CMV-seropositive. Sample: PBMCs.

The CDR3 DNA is TGTGCCAGCACCCGGGACAGGGGGCGCTCCCACGAGCAGTACTTC. Protein product: CASTRDRGRSHEQYF. The chain is built from TRBV6-1 and TRBJ2-7, with 12 bases fitting TRBD1. Germline lookup yields CDR1 MNHNS and CDR2 SASEGT. The CDR3 runs to 15 residues.